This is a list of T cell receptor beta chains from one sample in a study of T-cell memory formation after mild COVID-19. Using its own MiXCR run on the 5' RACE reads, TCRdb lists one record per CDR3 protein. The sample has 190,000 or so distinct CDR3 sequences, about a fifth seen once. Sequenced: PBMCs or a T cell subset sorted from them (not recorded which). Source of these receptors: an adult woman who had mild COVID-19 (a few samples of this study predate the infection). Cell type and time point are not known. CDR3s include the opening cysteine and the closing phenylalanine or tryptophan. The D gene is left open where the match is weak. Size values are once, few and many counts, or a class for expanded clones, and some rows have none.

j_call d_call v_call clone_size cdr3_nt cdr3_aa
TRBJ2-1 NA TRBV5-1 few TGCGCCAGCAGCTTGGGAGGGGAGTTGGGTGAGCAGTTCTTC CASSLGGELGEQFF
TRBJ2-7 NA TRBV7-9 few TGTGCCAGCAGCACCGAAGCGGACGAGCAGTACTTC CASSTEADEQYF
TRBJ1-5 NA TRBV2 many TGTGCCAGCAGTGCGGGGTATAGCAATCAGCCCCAGCATTTT CASSAGYSNQPQHF
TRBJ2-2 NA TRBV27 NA TGTGCCAGCAGTTTTCAGGCCGGGGAGCTGTTTTTT CASSFQAGELFF
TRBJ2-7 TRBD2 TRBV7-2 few TGTGCCAGCAGCATTAGGTTAGCGGGAGGTATCTACGAGCAGTACTTC CASSIRLAGGIYEQYF
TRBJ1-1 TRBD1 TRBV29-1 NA TGCAGCGTTGTTCGGGGACAGGGTCTGGGGGCAGCTTTCTTT CSVVRGQGLGAAFF
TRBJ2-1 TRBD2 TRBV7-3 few TGTGCCAGCAGCTTCCCGGGACTAGCTTACAATGAGCAGTTCTTC CASSFPGLAYNEQFF
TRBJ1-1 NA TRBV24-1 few TGTGCCACCAGTGAGACAGATAACACTGAAGCTTTCTTT CATSETDNTEAFF
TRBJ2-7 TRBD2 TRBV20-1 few TGCAGTGTACTTGGAGCGGGGACCACTAAATACGAGCAGTACTTC CSVLGAGTTKYEQYF
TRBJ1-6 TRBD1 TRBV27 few TGTGCCAGCCATCCACTTTCCACAGGGGTTAATTCACCCCTCCACTTT CASHPLSTGVNSPLHF
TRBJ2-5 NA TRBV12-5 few TGTGCTAGTGGTTTGGGGGTCCAAGAGACCCAGTACTTC CASGLGVQETQYF
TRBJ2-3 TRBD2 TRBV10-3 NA TGTGCCATCAGTGAGATTGCTAGCGGGAGCACAGATACGCAGTATTTT CAISEIASGSTDTQYF
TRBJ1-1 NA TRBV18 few TGTGCCAGCTCACCACCGTCGCAAAACACTGAAGCTTTCTTT CASSPPSQNTEAFF
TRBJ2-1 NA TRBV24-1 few TGTGCCACCAGTGACCCACTAGAAAATGAGCAGTTCTTC CATSDPLENEQFF
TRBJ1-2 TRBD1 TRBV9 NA TGTGCCAGCAGCGTAGCGCCGGGACAGCTCGAGGGCATCTATGGCTACACCTTC CASSVAPGQLEGIYGYTF
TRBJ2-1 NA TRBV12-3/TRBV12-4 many TGTGCCAGCAGAGACCGAATTGAGCAGTTCTTC CASRDRIEQFF